A selection of T cell receptor beta chains follows, all from one sample in a study of post-analysis software for immune sequencing data. Each CDR3 protein gets one entry after TCRdb re-called the PCR reads with MiXCR. In the table there are almost 700,000 distinct CDR3 sequences, around 60% of which are singletons. Sample: blood. The source is a girl under 10 years old with multiple sclerosis. Each CDR3 is given with its conserved first and last residue. The order of the fields is D gene, V gene, clone size, CDR3 length, J gene, CDR3 protein, CDR3 DNA. D genes are given only for firm matches. The size entry is marked missing in some rows and otherwise reads once, few, many or a size class.

>-|TRBV12-3/TRBV12-4|-|15|TRBJ2-1
CASSSLCGDNNEQFF
TGTGCCAGCAGTTCTCTCTGCGGGGACAACAATGAGCAGTTCTTC
>TRBD1|TRBV7-9|few|16|TRBJ1-2
CASSPEPGQGGGGYTF
TGTGCCAGCAGCCCAGAACCGGGACAGGGCGGAGGTGGCTACACCTTC
>-|TRBV6-2/TRBV6-3|-|16|TRBJ2-7
CASSYGQPRFTYEQYF
TGTGCCAGCAGTTACGGGCAGCCCCGCTTTACCTACGAGCAGTACTTC
>-|TRBV25-1|-|11|TRBJ1-2
CASSGGSGCTF
TGTGCCAGCAGTGGAGGGAGTGGCTGCACCTTC
>TRBD1|TRBV25-1|-|14|TRBJ2-3
CASSNRGLTDTQYF
TGTGCCAGCAGCAACAGGGGGCTGACAGATACGCAGTATTTT
>TRBD2|TRBV15|-|16|TRBJ2-1
CATSRTAGGYGNEQFF
TGTGCCACCAGCAGAACAGCGGGGGGGTATGGAAATGAGCAGTTCTTC
>-|TRBV19|-|13|TRBJ2-3
CASSIEAADTQYF
TGTGCCAGTAGTATAGAGGCAGCTGATACGCAGTATTTT
>-|TRBV9|-|13|TRBJ2-3
CASSVEPADTQYF
TGTGCCAGCAGCGTAGAACCCGCAGATACGCAGTATTTT
>-|TRBV2|-|18|TRBJ2-7
CASSPHSSGTGGRNEQYF
TGTGCCAGCAGTCCCCACAGCTCCGGGACAGGCGGGAGGAACGAGCAGTACTTC
>TRBD2|TRBV20-1|few|15|TRBJ2-7
CSASPTGGISYEQYF
TGCAGTGCTAGTCCTACGGGGGGTATCTCCTACGAGCAGTACTTC
>TRBD1|TRBV6-6|-|17|TRBJ2-1
CASSYPQGASTYNEQFF
TGTGCCAGCAGTTACCCTCAGGGGGCTAGTACCTACAATGAGCAGTTCTTC
>-|TRBV7-2|few|16|TRBJ1-6
CASSRHPSSYNSPLHF
TGTGCCAGCAGCCGTCACCCAAGCTCCTATAATTCACCCCTCCACTTT
>-|TRBV20-1|-|14|TRBJ1-2
CSASSGATNYGYTF
TGCAGTGCTAGTTCGGGGGCAACTAACTATGGCTACACCTTC
>TRBD2|TRBV20-1|few|20|TRBJ2-1
CSARDSEASGPSITYNEQFF
TGCAGTGCTAGAGATTCCGAAGCTAGCGGCCCAAGTATCACCTACAATGAGCAGTTCTTC
>-|TRBV6-2/TRBV6-3|few|12|TRBJ2-7
CASSYVGYEQYF
TGTGCCAGCAGTTATGTAGGATACGAGCAGTACTTC
>-|TRBV28|few|11|TRBJ1-2
CASSLGRGYTF
TGTGCCAGCAGTTTAGGACGAGGCTACACCTTC